Here is one T cell receptor beta chain with its context. This clone was detected once. The clone's antigen remains unknown. No qualities accompany the bases; no much larger clone lies one base away. This entry is derived from a study of blood T cell repertoires in COVID-19 (dated by TCRdb to the early 2020s). About the full investigation: The collaborator samples originated in the United States, Italy and Spain and spanned the acute and convalescent phases of COVID-19. The prospective study material was composed of cDNA or gDNA derived from T cells, B-cell-depleted T cells, or PBMCs. The dataset comprised deeply sampled blood TCRbeta repertoires from subjects exposed to, actively infected with, or recovered from COVID-19. The repertoires were released in a freely available public database intended as a resource for research on the immune response to SARS-CoV-2. The samples were drawn from the first 160 participants of the ongoing ImmuneRACE study and from some 1,300 subjects provided by 6 global collaborators. The sample metadata nearly always contained a de-identified subject ID, COVID-19 status, age in years and sex. Where available, HLA class I and class II types were taken from metadata supplied by the sample provider and were not determined by assay-based typing.

The paper's findings and limits, for the study overall: Clinical and demographic metadata were provided uncurated, with the amount varying by source and participant.

TCRbeta CDR3 regions were amplified from genomic DNA using the immunoSEQ Assay, a bias-controlled multiplex PCR. The authors' pipeline ran thus. Within the assay, amplification of reference gene primers was used to estimate how many nucleated cells each sample contained. Sequence reads were collapsed and filtered to measure the absolute abundance of every unique TCRbeta CDR3 rearrangement. For each sample, productive Simpson clonality was calculated as the square root of Simpson's diversity index across productive rearrangements. TCRdb stores this immuneACCESS table with in-frame sequences only. Part of the clones is absent; in the studies checked, under half of the shortfall reflects unresolved V genes, and no reason is known for the rest. The V and J calls and clone size are taken from that table; D and trimming were inferred from the DNA. This sample lists about 210,000 clones; roughly 79% were detected once. Just under 9% of the sample is held by the ten biggest clonotypes.

Participants in the prospective study were aged roughly 18 to 100 years, lived in 20 to 30 United States geographic areas, and enrolled through a virtual design. Cohort assignment in the prospective study relied on participant-reported clinical history from a screening survey and a study questionnaire. Mobile phlebotomists in the prospective study collected whole blood, serum and a nasopharyngeal or oropharyngeal swab from every participant. Participants in the prospective study had the option to provide additional blood draws and questionnaires over an approximately 2-month period. Blood samples from the prospective study were shipped frozen or at room temperature prior to DNA extraction. Relative to germline, V is missing 2 bases and J is missing 4 bases, with 19 bases of the junction outside any gene match. The CDR3 numbers 19 residues from cysteine through phenylalanine. Solely the CDR3 DNA is kept, with 57 bases framed from the first base. CDR1 and CDR2 (LGHNA, YSLEER) derive from the germline V gene.

The receptor's source is a woman in her fifties or sixties with acute COVID-19. Sequencing was performed on PBMCs or T cells enriched from blood (not recorded which). The rearranged segments are TRBV4-3 and TRBJ2-7, with 8 central nucleotides matching TRBD1. This receptor has the CDR3 CASSQKRSGLGQDPYEQYF. The bases read TGCGCCAGCAGCCAAAAAAGATCTGGCCTGGGACAGGACCCTTACGAGCAGTACTTC.